Listed here are 23 T cell receptor beta chains from one sample, sequenced in a study of PD-1 blockade in classical Hodgkin lymphoma. Data came from immunoSEQ multiplex PCR; TCRdb stores just in-frame clones and leaves some out. The table records 90,000 to 130,000 clones, roughly nine tenths of them present only once. Patients all relapsed after autologous stem cell transplantation, and there was variation in brentuximab vedotin exposure. The sample in question was peripheral blood mononuclear cells (PBMCs), obtained before the second cycle of nivolumab. All receptors come from a human donor with classical Hodgkin lymphoma.

In nucleotides, the CDR3 is TGTGCCAGCAGACCCCAACGAACAGGGGGCGCTGAAGCTTTCTTT. Translated, it gives CASRPQRTGGAEAFF. V is TRBV6-1 and J is TRBJ1-1; 9 bases fit TRBD1. With 6 bases clipped from V and 6 bases from J, the junction kept 11 bases outside the gene matches. This CDR3 has 15 amino acids. CDR1 MNHNS and CDR2 SASEGT come from the germline V gene.

The chain has TRBV7-9 and TRBJ2-7, with 10 bases identical to TRBD2. Germline CDR1 reads SEHNR; CDR2 reads FQNEAQ (reference sequence). V dropped 2 bases and J dropped 3; count of bases not matched to a gene: 4. This CDR3 is built from 15 residues. The CDR3 is CASSLQREGFYEQYF. The CDR3 DNA sequence: TGTGCCAGCAGCTTACAGCGGGAGGGGTTCTACGAGCAGTACTTC. The whole variable domain, remainder taken from reference TRBV7-9 and TRBJ2-7, is DTGVSQNPRHKITKRGQNVTFRCDPISEHNRLYWYRQTLGQGPEFLTYFQNEAQLEKSRLLSDRFSAERPKGSFSTLEIQRTEQGDSAMYLCASSLQREGFYEQYFGPGTRLTVT.

The DNA for the CDR3 is TGCGCCAGCAGCCAAGCGGCCAGCGGCGGGGAGACCCAGTACTTC. This gives the protein CASSQAASGGETQYF. The rearrangement uses TRBV4-3 and TRBJ2-5, with D possibly matching TRBD2 (5 bases). CDR1 and CDR2 from the germline V gene are LGHNA and YSLEER. CDR3 length equals 15 residues. The V gene lost 1 base and the J gene lost 5 bases, with 14 bases spanning the gap.

CDR3 sequence (DNA): TGTGCCAGCAGCTTATATCGGGGGCCCGCGGGAGAGACCCAGTACTTC. It specifies CASSLYRGPAGETQYF. The rearrangement links TRBV11-2 to TRBJ2-5; either TRBD1 or TRBD2 may fit D (6 bases each). The ends were cut back, 2 bases at V and 4 bases at J, with 17 bases in the middle. The CDR3 has 16 amino acids. Germline loops: CDR1 SGHAT, CDR2 FQNNGV.

This clone showed up just once. This sequence joins TRBV19 and TRBJ2-3; 7 bases align to TRBD2. The CDR3 loop spans 15 amino acids. CDR1 is LNHDA, CDR2 SQIVND, per germline (reference sequence). Germline trimming cut 3 bases from V and 0 bases from J; bases unmatched to any gene: 3. The CDR3 nucleotides are TGTGCCAGTAGTATTTATAGCGGGAGCACAGATACGCAGTATTTT. It encodes CASSIYSGSTDTQYF.

The rearrangement links TRBV7-9 to TRBJ1-2, with 8 bases lining up with TRBD1. Germline V gene sequence: CDR1 SEHNR, CDR2 FQNEAQ (reference sequence). V was clipped by 4 bases and J by 1 base; unmatched bases: 11. The CDR3 runs 17 residues. The CDR3 bases are TGTGCCAGCAGCTCGAATCGACAGGGGACCTATAACTATGGCTACACCTTC. As protein: CASSSNRQGTYNYGYTF.

The CDR3 spells CASSRRLADRNEQFF. The CDR3, as DNA: TGTGCCAGCAGCCGCCGACTAGCGGACAGGAATGAGCAGTTCTTC. The chain recombines TRBV5-4 with TRBJ2-1, with 9 bases identical to TRBD2. Germline trimming cut 4 bases from V and 7 bases from J; bases unmatched to any gene: 9. Germline lookup yields CDR1 SGHNT and CDR2 YYREEE (reference sequence). The CDR3 runs to 15 residues. The whole variable domain, remainder taken from reference TRBV5-4 and TRBJ2-1, is ETGVTQSPTHLIKTRGQQVTLRCSSQSGHNTVSWYQQALGQGPQFIFQYYREEENGRGNFPPRFSGLQFPNYSSELNVNALELDDSALYLCASSRRLADRNEQFFGPGTRLTVL.

This chain links TRBV19 with TRBJ2-3; 11 nucleotides align to TRBD2. The ends lost 6 bases at V and 3 bases at J; junction bases unmatched: 20. Germline-derived CDR1 and CDR2 are LNHDA and SQIVND (reference sequence). The CDR3 has 20 residues. The DNA of the CDR3 is TGTGCCAGTAGCGATCTAACCTTCGAAAAACTAGCGGGAGAGACAGATACGCAGTATTTT. It is translated as CASSDLTFEKLAGETDTQYF. The full variable domain, rest sourced from reference TRBV19 and TRBJ2-3, is DGGITQSPKYLFRKEGQNVTLSCEQNLNHDAMYWYRQDPGQGLRLIYYSQIVNDFQKGDIAEGYSVSREKKESFPLTVTSAQKNPTAFYLCASSDLTFEKLAGETDTQYFGPGTRLTVL.

The rearrangement links TRBV7-2 to TRBJ1-3; the D is unclear. With 4 bases removed from V and 0 bases from J, the gap between germline ends came to 7 bases. Germline V gene sequence: CDR1 SGHTA, CDR2 FQGNSA. The CDR3 has 14 amino acids. CDR3 loop: CASSSEYSGNTIYF. As DNA, the CDR3 is TGTGCCAGCAGCTCCGAATACTCTGGAAACACCATATATTTT.

The rearrangement links TRBV6-5 to TRBJ2-7, with 8 nucleotides matching TRBD2. The CDR3 consists of 15 residues. Germline CDR1 is MNHEY and CDR2 is SVGAGI. V dropped 2 bases and J dropped 5; count of bases not matched to a gene: 8. The CDR3 is CASSYSGGRINEQYF. The CDR3 nucleotides are TGTGCCAGCAGTTACAGCGGCGGGAGGATCAACGAGCAGTACTTC.

This CDR3 reads CSVEVWLSGQGNYGYTF. CDR3 nucleotide sequence: TGCAGCGTTGAAGTGTGGTTGTCGGGACAGGGTAACTATGGCTACACCTTC. The gene calls are TRBV29-1 and TRBJ1-2; 9 bases line up with TRBD1. With V trimmed by 1 base and J by 1 base, 10 bases remained unmatched. Germline values: CDR1 SQVTM, CDR2 ANQGSEA. This CDR3 comprises 17 residues.

J is TRBJ2-7 and V is TRBV21-1; the table's D gene call, TRBD1, was not cross checked with the DNA. TRBV21-1 is a pseudogene segment. This CDR3 has 17 residues. CDR3 residues: CASSPPRGLARKNEQYF. CDR3 DNA: TGTGCCAGCAGCCCTCCTAGGGGGCTAGCGAGGAAAAACGAGCAGTACTTC.

The chain joins TRBV30 to TRBJ2-3, with a tentative D call TRBD2 (6 bases). The CDR3 spans 15 residues. CDR1 and CDR2 from the germline V gene are GTSNPN and SVGIG (reference sequence). V was shortened by 0 bases and J by 0 bases, with 10 bases between the two germline ends. The CDR3 bases are TGTGCCTGGAGTGTATTAGCGGTTAGCACAGATACGCAGTATTTT. Amino acid sequence: CAWSVLAVSTDTQYF.

The chain uses TRBV10-3 and TRBJ1-2, with D perhaps matching TRBD1 (5 bases). Germline values: CDR1 ENHRY, CDR2 SYGVKD. The CDR3 runs to 14 residues. The V end was cut by 0 bases, the J end by 8 bases, with 13 bases between. CDR3: CAISESGRVGGYTF. CDR3 in DNA: TGTGCCATCAGTGAGTCCGGCAGGGTCGGCGGCTACACCTTC.

The chain joins TRBV7-2 to TRBJ1-1; a weak D match, TRBD1 (6 bases). Germline lookup yields CDR1 SGHTA and CDR2 FQGNSA. The CDR3 totals 14 residues. Trimming took 2 bases from V and 3 from J, leaving 10 bases between them. Here the CDR3 reads CASSLTGSDTEAFF. The CDR3 bases are TGTGCCAGCAGCTTAACAGGGTCGGACACTGAAGCTTTCTTT.

This clone appeared a single time. The chain carries TRBV15 and TRBJ1-4; 8 nucleotides line up with TRBD1. The CDR3 loop spans 16 amino acids. V lost 3 bases and J lost 7; bases outside the gene matches: 10. CDR1 is LNHNV and CDR2 is YYDKDF in the germline V gene (reference sequence). CDR3 amino acids: CATSSTTQGAGEKLFF. The CDR3 DNA is TGTGCCACCAGCAGCACCACCCAGGGGGCCGGTGAAAAACTGTTTTTT.

The chain joins TRBV30 to TRBJ1-6, with unresolved D. The germline gives CDR1 GTSNPN, CDR2 SVGIG (reference sequence). Trimming left V 1 base short and J 1 base short, with 8 bases between. This CDR3 comprises 15 residues. CDR3 in amino acids: CAWSADGSYNSPLHF. The CDR3 region has the DNA TGTGCCTGGAGTGCCGACGGATCCTATAATTCACCCCTCCACTTT.

The chain carries TRBV5-4 and TRBJ2-3; tentatively, D is TRBD2 (6 bases). The germline V and J ends were trimmed by 2 bases and 0 bases, with 16 bases remaining between them. Germline CDR1 reads SGHNT; CDR2 reads YYREEE (reference sequence). The CDR3 has 17 amino acids. The CDR3 protein is CASSLGGTTTSTDTQYF. CDR3 bases: TGTGCCAGCAGCTTAGGAGGGACGACCACTAGCACAGATACGCAGTATTTT.

DNA for the CDR3: TGTGCCAGCAGCTCCAGGGACGGGAGGAACACTGAAGCTTTCTTT. It is translated as CASSSRDGRNTEAFF. J is TRBJ1-1 and V is TRBV5-4, with TRBD1 as a possible D gene (5 bases). V gave up 3 bases and J gave up 1 base, with 13 bases separating them. Looked up from germline, CDR1 is SGHNT and CDR2 is YYREEE (reference sequence). This CDR3 has 15 amino acids. The full variable domain, with the rest looked up from reference TRBV5-4 and TRBJ1-1, is ETGVTQSPTHLIKTRGQQVTLRCSSQSGHNTVSWYQQALGQGPQFIFQYYREEENGRGNFPPRFSGLQFPNYSSELNVNALELDDSALYLCASSSRDGRNTEAFFGQGTRLTVV.

The V and J genes are TRBV2 and TRBJ1-2; D possibly corresponds to TRBD1 (5 bases). There are 11 residues in the CDR3. V was cut by 5 bases and J by 8 bases, with 9 bases left in between. Per the germline V gene, CDR1 is SNHLY and CDR2 is FYNNEI. CDR3 amino acids: CASSPGRGYTF. CDR3 nucleotide sequence: TGTGCCAGCAGTCCAGGGAGGGGCTACACCTTC.

In this sample, this clone turned up once. The chain uses TRBV6-5 and TRBJ1-1; tentative D call: TRBD1 (6 bases). Looked up from germline, CDR1 is MNHEY and CDR2 is SVGAGI. This CDR3 is 12 amino acids long. Trimming pared 6 bases from V and 5 bases from J, leaving 10 bases between. The CDR3 protein is CASRYQGTEAFF. The CDR3 bases are TGTGCCAGCAGGTATCAGGGGACTGAAGCTTTCTTT.

This chain connects TRBV7-2 to TRBJ2-7, with 8 bases fitting TRBD1. Germline V lookup: CDR1 SGHTA, CDR2 FQGNSA. V dropped 5 bases and J dropped 3; count of bases not matched to a gene: 6. The CDR3 totals 14 residues. The CDR3 bases are TGTGCCAGCAGCGCAGGACAGGGTGTCTACGAGCAGTACTTC. Protein product: CASSAGQGVYEQYF.

The chain has TRBV6-6 and TRBJ2-5; TRBD2 might be the D (6 bases). V lost 6 bases to trimming and J lost 5 bases, with 13 bases between them. Germline CDR1 reads MNHNY; CDR2 reads SVGAGI (reference sequence). The CDR3 extends over 13 amino acids. Written as DNA, the CDR3 is TGTGCCAGCAGCCGACTAGGATTGGAGACCCAGTACTTC. It is translated as CASSRLGLETQYF.